This T cell receptor beta chain was retrieved from a study of PD-L1 blockade in urothelial cancer. Regarding the study as a whole: Enhanced expansion of tumor-associated blood clones at 3 weeks characterized durable-benefit patients.

Data came from immunoSEQ multiplex PCR; TCRdb stores just in-frame clones and leaves some out. The table records tens of thousands of clones, 82% of them present only once. Turning to this clone: Its specificity is not known.

Germline CDR1 and CDR2: LNHDA and SQIVND (reference sequence). The CDR3 is made up of 15 amino acids. With 3 bases removed from V and 0 bases from J, the gap between germline ends came to 9 bases. The sequence came from a man between 65 and 85 years old with urothelial cancer. The source material was PBMCs, sampled around atezolizumab (anti-PD-L1) treatment. This chain joins TRBV19 and TRBJ1-3; D not certain. This chain's CDR3 is CASSIGDGSGNTIYF. CDR3 bases: TGTGCCAGTAGTATTGGAGATGGCTCTGGAAACACCATATATTTT.